The entry below gives a single TCR beta chain sequence along with its context. Its antigen is undetermined. V shed 5 bases and J shed 4 bases, with 8 bases lying between them. The germline V gene has CDR1 SNHLY and CDR2 FYNNEI. The CDR3 sequence is 12 residues long. The sample originates from a study of cytomegalovirus exposure and HLA in healthy donors. Turning to the study itself: There were 117 million unique TCR beta sequences, drawn from 200 million or so T cells, in an earlier analysis. Findings of the study overall: In vitro testing confirmed three CMV-associated chains as specific for CMV antigens. The authors reported that TCR beta sequences could predict HLA-A and HLA-B alleles. These predictions were accurate for most subjects in the first cohort. Links to common viral pathogens appeared, in a later analysis, for several of the most significant clusters.

Primers included in the PCR were 60 Vbeta and 13 Jbeta primers. Sequencing used immunoSEQ multiplex PCR; TCRdb keeps in-frame clones, though not all of them. The repertoire holds about 130,000 clones, with 77% as singletons. Sequencing was carried out using PBMCs. This TCR was sampled from a male donor in good health and CMV-seropositive. This rearrangement joins TRBV2 to TRBJ2-5, with D possibly matching TRBD1 (6 bases). The CDR3 protein is CASSTGLETQYF. CDR3 nucleotides: TGTGCCAGCAGTACAGGGTTAGAGACCCAGTACTTC.